The 16 T cell receptor beta chains presented below share a single source sample, sequenced in a study of T cell changes during pregnancy in multiple sclerosis. Data came from immunoSEQ multiplex PCR; TCRdb stores just in-frame clones and leaves some out. In the table there are tens of thousands of clones, roughly nine tenths of which are singletons. The material was CD4+ T cells from peripheral blood mononuclear cells, obtained in the first trimester of pregnancy. All receptors derive from a female donor with multiple sclerosis, enrolled in a pregnancy study.

This chain links TRBV9 with TRBJ2-3; TRBD2 aligns across 8 bases. The ends lost 0 bases at V and 1 base at J; junction bases unmatched: 10. Looked up from germline, CDR1 is SGDLS and CDR2 is YYNGEE. This CDR3 has 18 amino acids. The CDR3 sequence: CASSVDLGGRGGTDTQYF. As DNA, the CDR3 is TGTGCCAGCAGCGTAGACCTCGGCGGGCGGGGGGGCACAGATACGCAGTATTTT. Using reference TRBV9 and TRBJ2-3 for the parts outside the CDR3, the full variable domain is DSGVTQTPKHLITATGQRVTLRCSPRSGDLSVYWYQQSLDQGLQFLIQYYNGEERAKGNILERFSAQQFPDLHSELNLSSLELGDSALYFCASSVDLGGRGGTDTQYFGPGTRLTVL.

The gene calls are TRBV10-3 and TRBJ2-3; the match to TRBD2 covers 8 bases. Germline lookup yields CDR1 ENHRY and CDR2 SYGVKD. The CDR3 spans 17 residues. V lost 6 bases to trimming and J lost 3 bases; unmatched junction nucleotides: 14. CDR3 sequence (DNA): TGTGCCATCAGCACACGACGGGGGGGCGGTGGGACAGATACGCAGTATTTT. Protein: CAISTRRGGGGTDTQYF.

V usage is TRBV9 and J usage is TRBJ2-5; D not certain. CDR1 and CDR2 from the germline V gene are SGDLS and YYNGEE. V lost 0 bases, J lost 5 bases, and 11 bases lay in between. CDR3 length: 14 amino acids. The CDR3 DNA is TGTGCCAGCAGCGTAGCAAGCTATGCCGAGACCCAGTACTTC. Translated: CASSVASYAETQYF.

This chain links TRBV21-1 with TRBJ2-3; TRBD2, as called in the table, went unchecked against the DNA. TRBV21-1 is an annotated pseudogene. The CDR3 length is 17 residues. The CDR3 reads CASSKVSLAGEADTQYF. As DNA, the CDR3 is TGTGCCAGCAGCAAAGTCAGCCTAGCGGGGGAGGCAGATACGCAGTATTTT.

The genes are TRBV7-6 and TRBJ1-5; 10 bases align to TRBD1. The ends lost 1 base at V and 6 bases at J; junction bases unmatched: 6. Germline V gives CDR1 SGHVS, CDR2 FNYEAQ. The CDR3 extends over 16 amino acids. CDR3 sequence (DNA): TGTGCCAGCAGCTTAGGGACAGGGGGAGGAGGTCAGCCCCAGCATTTT. Translation gives CASSLGTGGGGQPQHF.

This clone was recorded only once. The chain joins TRBV9 to TRBJ1-4; 7 positions agree with TRBD1. There are 14 residues in the CDR3. J gave up 8 bases and V 3 bases, and 7 bases lay outside the gene matches. Germline assignment: CDR1 SGDLS and CDR2 YYNGEE. CDR3 nucleotides: TGTGCCAGCAGCGAGACAGGGTACGGGGAAAAACTGTTTTTT. It yields the protein CASSETGYGEKLFF.

The J gene is TRBJ2-5, the V gene TRBV27; D possibly corresponds to TRBD1 (5 bases). In germline, CDR1 is MNHEY, CDR2 SMNVEV (reference sequence). The CDR3 is made up of 13 amino acids. The V and J ends lost 5 bases and 2 bases respectively, with 9 bases between them. The CDR3 bases are TGTGCCAGCAGTGTTACAGGTCAAGAGACCCAGTACTTC. Translation gives CASSVTGQETQYF.

This clone appeared once. The V gene is TRBV5-4, the J gene TRBJ1-2; D gene ambiguous. Trimming cost V 4 bases and J 2 bases, with 15 bases left between them. The CDR3 totals 15 residues. Per germline, CDR1 SGHNT and CDR2 YYREEE (reference sequence). The CDR3 spells CASSGLQQANYGYTF. CDR3 sequence (DNA): TGTGCCAGCAGCGGCCTTCAGCAGGCCAACTATGGCTACACCTTC.

The chain carries TRBV19 and TRBJ1-2; no clear D gene. Germline V gene sequence: CDR1 LNHDA, CDR2 SQIVND (reference sequence). The CDR3 is 13 residues long. Trimming pared 5 bases from V and 0 bases from J, leaving 7 bases between. The CDR3 region has the DNA TGTGCCAGTAGTCTGGGCCCTAACTATGGCTACACCTTC. Translation: CASSLGPNYGYTF.

The chain links TRBV11-2 to TRBJ2-7; tentative D call: TRBD1 (6 bases). There are 15 residues in the CDR3. Deletions cut 3 bases from V and 1 base from J, with 13 bases between. Germline CDR1 and CDR2: SGHAT and FQNNGV. CDR3 region: CASSLGTRISYEQYF. The CDR3 DNA reads TGTGCCAGCAGCTTGGGGACAAGGATTTCCTACGAGCAGTACTTC.

This rearrangement joins TRBV30 to TRBJ2-5, with TRBD2 matching 8 bases. V lost 3 bases to trimming and J lost 3 bases; unmatched junction nucleotides: 0. The CDR3 consists of 12 residues. Germline lookup yields CDR1 GTSNPN and CDR2 SVGIG (reference sequence). The CDR3 reads CAWSGGEETQYF. The CDR3 coding sequence is TGTGCCTGGAGCGGGGGGGAAGAGACCCAGTACTTC.

This clone was seen more than once but under ten times. The chain carries TRBV10-3 and TRBJ1-6; the match to TRBD1 covers 10 bases. The V and J ends lost 6 bases and 9 bases, in that order; junction bases with no gene match: 11. The CDR3 has 16 amino acids. Germline lookup yields CDR1 ENHRY and CDR2 SYGVKD. CDR3 in amino acids: CAIRAAAGTGVSPLHF. DNA of the CDR3: TGTGCCATCAGAGCGGCTGCCGGGACAGGGGTTTCACCCCTCCACTTT.

The J gene is TRBJ2-7, the V gene TRBV4-1; TRBD1 is a possible D gene (6 bases). The CDR3 is 15 amino acids. V was clipped by 3 bases and J by 2 bases, with 14 bases between them. Germline V gives CDR1 MGHRA, CDR2 YSYEKL. CDR3 DNA sequence: TGCGCCAGCAGCCAGTTCCCCAGGGGACCCTACGAGCAGTACTTC. Protein product: CASSQFPRGPYEQYF.

The chain carries TRBV27 and TRBJ2-2, with 8 bases that match TRBD2. The trim removed 3 bases at V and 1 base at J, leaving 1 base unmatched. This CDR3 has 15 amino acids. Germline assignment: CDR1 MNHEY and CDR2 SMNVEV (reference sequence). CDR3 nucleotides: TGTGCCAGCAGTTTGAGCGGGGGGAACACCGGGGAGCTGTTTTTT. The encoded protein is CASSLSGGNTGELFF.

The chain employs TRBV6-5 and TRBJ1-1; 8 nucleotides align to TRBD1. CDR3 length equals 14 residues. Per the germline V gene, CDR1 is MNHEY and CDR2 is SVGAGI. The ends lost 5 bases at V and 9 bases at J; junction bases unmatched: 11. The CDR3 reads CASSARGPEIQAFF. The CDR3, as DNA: TGTGCCAGCAGTGCCAGGGGGCCGGAGATACAAGCTTTCTTT.

In nucleotides, the CDR3 is TGTGCCAGCAGCTTCCCCGCGGGTCTCCAAGAGACCCAGTACTTC. Protein sequence: CASSFPAGLQETQYF. The rearrangement joins TRBV7-9 to TRBJ2-5; tentatively, D is TRBD2 (5 bases). Trimming pared 3 bases from V and 1 base from J, leaving 12 bases between. This CDR3 region has 15 residues. Germline V gene data show CDR1 as SEHNR and CDR2 as FQNEAQ (reference sequence).